This paragraph reports one TCR beta chain. Its antigen is still unknown. These data originate in a study of cytomegalovirus exposure and HLA in healthy donors. This CDR3 comprises 15 residues. CDR1 and CDR2 (germline): SGHAT, FQNNGV. V trimming: 5 bases; J trimming: 2 bases; junction bases outside the gene matches: 7. Regarding the study as a whole: Accurate prediction of most subjects' HLA-A and HLA-B alleles from TCR beta sequences was reported. Solely CMV serostatus was available to characterize immune exposure. Most likely, a cluster of highly shared sequence variants arose as a sequencing artifact. The study flagged 150 to 200 TCR beta chains as cytomegalovirus-associated.

The PCR used 60 Vbeta and 13 Jbeta primers. Sequencing was performed with immunoSEQ multiplex PCR; in TCRdb, only in-frame clones are kept and a portion is missing. The sample carries 100,000 to 120,000 clones, around 15% recorded once. Specimen: PBMCs. The source of this sequence is a female donor in good health and CMV-seronegative. This chain connects TRBV11-2 to TRBJ2-5; TRBD2 agrees at 8 bases. In DNA, the CDR3 is TGTGCCAGCAGCGCCTCACCGGGGGGGCAAGAGACCCAGTACTTC. It yields the protein CASSASPGGQETQYF.